Below, 21 T cell receptor beta chains from the same sample are listed, as sequenced in a study of cytomegalovirus exposure and HLA in healthy donors. The PCR ran on 60 Vbeta and 13 Jbeta primers. The repertoire was sequenced with immunoSEQ multiplex PCR; TCRdb's copy has only in-frame clones and lacks some. The repertoire includes roughly 100,000 clones, 71% of them detected once, and 2.8% sits in the top ten. The sample taken for sequencing was PBMCs. These receptors originate from a female donor in good health and CMV-seronegative.

Only one count was recorded for this clone. CDR3 sequence: CASSSRLESTDEQFF. DNA of the CDR3: TGTGCCAGCAGCTCAAGACTAGAGAGTACAGATGAGCAGTTCTTC. The rearrangement joins TRBV7-8 to TRBJ2-1; TRBD2 might be the D (6 bases). This CDR3 is 15 amino acids long. The V end lost 4 bases, the J end lost 8 bases, and 18 bases lay between the germline ends. The germline gives CDR1 SGHVS, CDR2 FQNEAQ.

The chain is built from TRBV2 and TRBJ2-1; 9 nucleotides agree with TRBD2. The CDR3 is 14 residues long. With V trimmed by 10 bases and J by 0 bases, 4 bases remained unmatched. From germline, CDR1 is SNHLY and CDR2 FYNNEI. CDR3 protein: CATLAGASYNEQFF. CDR3 sequence (DNA): TGTGCCACGTTAGCGGGAGCCTCCTACAATGAGCAGTTCTTC.

V is TRBV11-2 and J is TRBJ2-7; a possible D gene is TRBD2 (6 bases). Trimming took off 4 bases at V and 2 bases at J, with 15 bases between the two ends. From germline, CDR1 is SGHAT and CDR2 FQNNGV. This CDR3 contains 15 residues. The CDR3 DNA follows: TGTGCCAGCAGCTCCCCCCGGGAGTCCACCTACGAGCAGTACTTC. Translated, it gives CASSSPRESTYEQYF.

The V call is TRBV5-1, the J call TRBJ2-7, with a weak D call TRBD1 (5 bases). Per germline, CDR1 SGHRS and CDR2 YFSETQ. The CDR3 totals 15 residues. The V end was cut by 0 bases, the J end by 3 bases, with 13 bases between. CDR3 protein: CASSLASGMGYEQYF. CDR3 nucleotide sequence: TGCGCCAGCAGCTTGGCGTCAGGGATGGGCTACGAGCAGTACTTC.

V is TRBV16 and J is TRBJ1-4; a weak D match, TRBD1 (6 bases). The CDR3 runs to 16 residues. The germline CDR1 and CDR2 sequences are KGHSY and FQNENV. V lost 4 bases and J 0 bases, leaving 12 bases between the germline ends. CDR3 protein: CASSPSPGATNEKLFF. The CDR3 DNA follows: TGTGCCAGCAGCCCCTCACCAGGGGCAACTAATGAAAAACTGTTTTTT.

The rearrangement links TRBV19 to TRBJ2-3, with D hard to call. Looked up from germline, CDR1 is LNHDA and CDR2 is SQIVND (reference sequence). Deletions cut 5 bases from V and 4 bases from J, with 10 bases between. This CDR3 spans 13 amino acids. The DNA for the CDR3 is TGTGCCAGTAGTTCGGTAGCAGCAGATACGCAGTATTTT. Its protein is CASSSVAADTQYF. The whole variable domain, remainder taken from reference TRBV19 and TRBJ2-3, is DGGITQSPKYLFRKEGQNVTLSCEQNLNHDAMYWYRQDPGQGLRLIYYSQIVNDFQKGDIAEGYSVSREKKESFPLTVTSAQKNPTAFYLCASSSVAADTQYFGPGTRLTVL.

On this clone: The same CDR3 also results from other DNA sequences found in this sample. This rearrangement joins TRBV28 to TRBJ1-1, with a tentative D call TRBD1 (5 bases). V lost 2 bases to trimming and J lost 3 bases, with 7 bases between them. CDR3 size: 13 residues. Germline V gives CDR1 MDHEN, CDR2 SYDVKM. CDR3 sequence: CASSLGADTEAFF. The CDR3 DNA sequence: TGTGCCAGCAGTTTAGGGGCCGACACTGAAGCTTTCTTT.

Only a few counts were recorded for this clone. The chain employs TRBV15 and TRBJ2-5, with D unresolved. From germline, CDR1 is LNHNV and CDR2 YYDKDF (reference sequence). The CDR3 covers 13 residues. Trimming pared 1 base from V and 4 bases from J, leaving 7 bases between. CDR3 in amino acids: CATSRGLTETQYF. The CDR3 DNA reads TGTGCCACCAGCAGAGGGCTCACAGAGACCCAGTACTTC.

The chain links TRBV6-5 to TRBJ2-1; 11 bases match TRBD2. The CDR3 runs 14 residues. Germline values: CDR1 MNHEY, CDR2 SVGAGI. Unmatched junction bases numbered 5, after V lost 4 bases and J lost 9 bases. CDR3 nucleotide sequence: TGTGCCAGCAGTTCTAGCGGGAGGCGCGGTGAGCAGTTCTTC. Its protein is CASSSSGRRGEQFF.

The chain links TRBV27 to TRBJ1-5, with 8 bases matching TRBD1. Germline trimming cut 5 bases from V and 6 bases from J; bases unmatched to any gene: 6. This CDR3 has 14 amino acids. CDR1 and CDR2 (germline): MNHEY, SMNVEV (reference sequence). CDR3 loop: CASSPRQGSQPQHF. For the CDR3, the DNA is TGTGCCAGCAGTCCCAGACAGGGGAGTCAGCCCCAGCATTTT.

This chain connects TRBV15 to TRBJ1-4; D call uncertain. Germline loops: CDR1 LNHNV, CDR2 YYDKDF (reference sequence). V lost 5 bases and J 4 bases, leaving 14 bases between the germline ends. The CDR3 has 15 amino acids. CDR3 sequence (DNA): TGTGCCACCAGCCCTCGGGTTGGGTATAATGAAAAACTGTTTTTT. As protein: CATSPRVGYNEKLFF. Full variable domain (outside the CDR3, taken from reference TRBV15 and TRBJ1-4): DAMVIQNPRYQVTQFGKPVTLSCSQTLNHNVMYWYQQKSSQAPKLLFHYYDKDFNNEADTPDNFQSRRPNTSFCFLDIRSPGLGDTAMYLCATSPRVGYNEKLFFGSGTQLSVL.

This clone was seen a handful of times. The chain has TRBV5-1 and TRBJ1-2; D may be TRBD1 (6 bases). CDR3 size: 14 residues. Trimming pared 4 bases from V and 2 bases from J, leaving 12 bases between. Germline V CDR1 and CDR2: SGHRS, YFSETQ. The CDR3 nucleotides are TGCGCCAGCAGCAGAGACAGGTGGAACTATGGCTACACCTTC. Protein: CASSRDRWNYGYTF.

This chain links TRBV9 with TRBJ2-2, with TRBD2 identical over 8 bases. The CDR3 runs to 15 residues. V gave up 3 bases and J gave up 2 bases; unmatched junction bases: 3. Per the germline V gene, CDR1 is SGDLS and CDR2 is YYNGEE. This chain's CDR3 is CASSGAGDNTGELFF. Written as DNA, the CDR3 is TGTGCCAGCAGCGGAGCGGGGGATAACACCGGGGAGCTGTTTTTT.

The chain couples TRBV4-1 to TRBJ2-2; 7 bases match TRBD2. From germline, CDR1 is MGHRA and CDR2 YSYEKL. The CDR3 extends over 16 amino acids. V lost 4 bases, J lost 3 bases, and 8 bases stayed unmatched. The CDR3 nucleotides read TGCGCCAGCAGCCCCCCTTGGGGGAGGGACACCGGGGAGCTGTTTTTT. This translates into CASSPPWGRDTGELFF.

The chain uses TRBV7-2 and TRBJ2-1; no firm D call. The CDR3 contains 13 residues. V gave up 0 bases and J gave up 7 bases, with 7 bases separating them. Germline CDR1 reads SGHTA; CDR2 reads FQGNSA. CDR3 nucleotide sequence: TGTGCCAGCAGCTTAGCGCAAGCGAATGAGCAGTTCTTC. Translated, it gives CASSLAQANEQFF.

The chain recombines TRBV10-3 with TRBJ2-2; 7 positions agree with TRBD2. The V gene's germline CDR1 is ENHRY and CDR2 SYGVKD. CDR3 length: 14 residues. The J segment lost 0 bases and the V segment lost 8 bases, leaving 3 bases of the junction unmatched. CDR3 sequence reads: CAIASGTNTGELFF. CDR3 coding DNA: TGTGCCATCGCGAGCGGGACGAACACCGGGGAGCTGTTTTTT.

V usage is TRBV9 and J usage is TRBJ1-3; 9 bases are a match to TRBD1. The V and J ends lost 2 bases and 0 bases, in that order; junction bases with no gene match: 9. The germline gives CDR1 SGDLS, CDR2 YYNGEE. The CDR3 contains 18 residues. The CDR3: CASSVGQGLLHSGNTIYF. CDR3 coding DNA: TGTGCCAGCAGCGTTGGACAGGGGCTTCTTCACTCTGGAAACACCATATATTTT.

This chain connects TRBV11-2 to TRBJ1-3; no firm D call. This CDR3 has 11 amino acids. The V end lost 3 bases, the J end lost 7 bases, and 4 bases lay between the germline ends. Looked up from germline, CDR1 is SGHAT and CDR2 is FQNNGV. Written as DNA, the CDR3 is TGTGCCAGCAGCTTGAGGAACACCATATATTTT. It codes for CASSLRNTIYF.

CDR3 residues: CASSLVSITGELFF. The CDR3 DNA follows: TGTGCCAGCAGCTTAGTGAGCATTACCGGGGAGCTGTTTTTT. This rearrangement joins TRBV11-3 to TRBJ2-2; D unclear. The CDR3 extends over 14 amino acids. The germline V and J ends were trimmed by 1 base and 5 bases, with 8 bases remaining between them. Germline assignment: CDR1 SGHNT and CDR2 YENEEA.

The chain links TRBV6-1 to TRBJ2-5; D possibly corresponds to TRBD2 (5 bases). The CDR3 totals 14 residues. The germline gives CDR1 MNHNS, CDR2 SASEGT. Trimming took off 7 bases at V and 0 bases at J, with 12 bases between the two ends. The CDR3 nucleotides read TGTGCCAGCACGGGGAGAAACTACCAAGAGACCCAGTACTTC. Amino acid sequence: CASTGRNYQETQYF.

This clone has more than one count but fewer than ten. V gene TRBV7-2 combines with J gene TRBJ2-7; the D gene is possibly TRBD2 (5 bases). V was trimmed by 4 bases and J by 2 bases, leaving 15 bases between them. CDR1 and CDR2 from the germline V gene are SGHTA and FQGNSA. This CDR3 spans 15 amino acids. The CDR3 DNA reads TGTGCCAGCAGCTCCCGTGCGGGCCTTACCTACGAGCAGTACTTC. This codes for CASSSRAGLTYEQYF.